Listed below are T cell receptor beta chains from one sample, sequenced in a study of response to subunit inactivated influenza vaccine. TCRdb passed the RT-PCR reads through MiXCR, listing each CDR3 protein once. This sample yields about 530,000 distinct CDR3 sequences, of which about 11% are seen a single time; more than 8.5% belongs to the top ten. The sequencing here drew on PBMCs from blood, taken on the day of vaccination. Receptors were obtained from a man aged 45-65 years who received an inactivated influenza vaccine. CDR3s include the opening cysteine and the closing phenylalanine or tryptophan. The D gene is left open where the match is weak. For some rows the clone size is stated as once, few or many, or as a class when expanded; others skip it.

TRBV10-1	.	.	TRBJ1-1	CASSDNTEAFF	TGCGCCAGCAGTGATAACACTGAAGCTTTCTTT
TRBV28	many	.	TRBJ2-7	CASSYDRQRGTYEQYF	TGTGCCAGCAGTTACGATCGACAGAGAGGAACCTACGAGCAGTACTTC
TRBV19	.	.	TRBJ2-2	CASSIVGTNTGELFF	TGTGCCAGTAGTATTGTCGGTACGAACACCGGGGAGCTGTTTTTT
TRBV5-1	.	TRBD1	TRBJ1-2	CASSSGGQGDGYTF	TGCGCCAGCAGCTCCGGTGGACAGGGAGATGGCTACACCTTC
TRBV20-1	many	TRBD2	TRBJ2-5	CSAQRTSGSQETQYF	TGCAGTGCTCAAAGGACTAGCGGGAGTCAAGAGACCCAGTACTTC
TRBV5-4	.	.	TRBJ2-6	CASSLSVLNSGANVLTF	TGTGCCAGCAGCCTGTCGGTCCTTAACTCTGGGGCCAACGTCCTGACTTTC
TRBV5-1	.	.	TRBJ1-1	CASSLSRPMNTEAFF	TGCGCCAGCAGCTTGAGCAGACCGATGAACACTGAAGCTTTCTTT
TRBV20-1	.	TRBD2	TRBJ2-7	CSARGTSAYEQYF	TGCAGTGCTAGGGGGACTAGTGCTTACGAGCAGTACTTC
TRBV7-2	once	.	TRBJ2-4	CASNSAGHQNIQYF	TGTGCCAGCAACTCCGCGGGACACCAAAACATTCAGTACTTC
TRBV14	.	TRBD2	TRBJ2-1	CASSQGGLAGQQFF	TGTGCCAGCAGCCAAGGAGGTCTAGCGGGGCAGCAGTTCTTC
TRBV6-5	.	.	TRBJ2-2	CASSYIAGSGELFF	TGTGCCAGCAGTTACATTGCGGGGTCCGGGGAGCTGTTTTTT
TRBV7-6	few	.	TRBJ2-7	CASSLSGGAGSRNEQYF	TGTGCCAGCAGCTTAAGTGGCGGGGCGGGAAGTAGGAACGAGCAGTACTTC
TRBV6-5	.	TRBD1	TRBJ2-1	CASSYGGRGRNEQFF	TGTGCCAGCAGTTACGGTGGCAGGGGGCGGAATGAGCAGTTCTTC
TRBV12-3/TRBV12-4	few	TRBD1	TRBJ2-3	CASSPRQGDTDTQYF	TGTGCCAGCAGTCCCCGACAGGGTGACACAGATACGCAGTATTTT
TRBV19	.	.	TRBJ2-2	CASSPIWPGTGELFF	TGTGCCAGTAGTCCAATCTGGCCCGGCACCGGGGAGCTGTTTTTT
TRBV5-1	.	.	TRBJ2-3	CASSFAAVDTQYF	TGCGCCAGCAGCTTCGCGGCAGTAGATACGCAGTATTTT
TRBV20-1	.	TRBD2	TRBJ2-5	CSARSTSGKETQYF	TGCAGTGCTAGGTCGACTAGCGGCAAAGAGACCCAGTACTTC
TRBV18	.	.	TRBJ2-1	CASSPPARGWNNEQFF	TGTGCCAGCTCACCACCGGCGAGGGGTTGGAACAATGAGCAGTTCTTC
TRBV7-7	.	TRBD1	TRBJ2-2	CARSRDRAGELFF	TGTGCTAGAAGCCGGGACAGGGCCGGGGAGCTGTTTTTT
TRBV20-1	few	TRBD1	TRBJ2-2	CSAPRGSTGELFF	TGCAGTGCTCCCAGGGGGAGCACCGGGGAGCTGTTTTTT
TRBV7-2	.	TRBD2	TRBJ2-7	CASSSAGTSLAYEQYF	TGTGCCAGCAGCTCCGCGGGGACTAGCCTAGCGTACGAGCAGTACTTC
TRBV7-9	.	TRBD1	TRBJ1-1	CASSFGQAYTEAFF	TGTGCCAGCAGCTTCGGACAGGCTTACACTGAAGCTTTCTTT
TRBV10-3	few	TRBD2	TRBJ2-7	CAISLRLAGTYEQYF	TGTGCCATCAGCCTCCGACTAGCGGGGACCTACGAGCAGTACTTC
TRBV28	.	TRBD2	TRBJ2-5	CASSPSTSVPETQYF	TGTGCCAGCAGCCCATCCACTAGCGTCCCAGAGACCCAGTACTTC
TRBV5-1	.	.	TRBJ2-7	CASSTPQGPDSYEQYF	TGCGCCAGCAGCACACCTCAGGGGCCTGACTCCTACGAGCAGTACTTC
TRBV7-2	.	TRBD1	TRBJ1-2	CASSYQGAFYGYTF	TGTGCCAGCAGCTACCAGGGGGCTTTCTATGGCTACACCTTC
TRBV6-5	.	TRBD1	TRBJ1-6	CASNYGRGYNSPLHF	TGTGCCAGCAATTACGGCAGGGGGTATAATTCACCCCTCCACTTT
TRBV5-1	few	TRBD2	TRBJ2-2	CASSGSGGPSTGELFF	TGCGCCAGCAGCGGGTCGGGGGGACCATCCACCGGGGAGCTGTTTTTT
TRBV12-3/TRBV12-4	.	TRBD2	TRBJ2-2	CASSLRLAGVTELFF	TGTGCCAGCAGTTTAAGACTAGCGGGGGTCACGGAGCTGTTTTTT
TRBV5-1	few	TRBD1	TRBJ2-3	CASRSGQGTDTQYF	TGCGCCAGCAGGTCCGGACAGGGCACAGATACGCAGTATTTT
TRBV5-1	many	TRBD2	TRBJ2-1	CASSSTPAGGMYNEQFF	TGCGCCAGCAGCTCGACCCCAGCGGGGGGTATGTACAATGAGCAGTTCTTC
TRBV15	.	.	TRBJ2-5	CATSAKETQYF	TGTGCCACCAGCGCAAAAGAGACCCAGTACTTC
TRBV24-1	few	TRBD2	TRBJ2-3	CATRERGSTDTQYF	TGTGCCACCAGAGAGCGGGGAAGCACAGATACGCAGTATTTT
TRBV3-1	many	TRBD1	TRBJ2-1	CASSPRTGKSYNEQFF	TGTGCCAGCAGCCCCCGGACAGGGAAGTCCTACAATGAGCAGTTCTTC
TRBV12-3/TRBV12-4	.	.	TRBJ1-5	CASSLEADRNQPQHF	TGTGCCAGCAGTTTAGAGGCGGACCGCAATCAGCCCCAGCATTTT
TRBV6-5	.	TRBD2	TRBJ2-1	CASSYRRVAGVYNEQFF	TGTGCCAGCAGTTACCGGAGGGTAGCGGGAGTTTATAATGAGCAGTTCTTC
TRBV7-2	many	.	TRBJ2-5	CASSSPQQETQYF	TGTGCCAGCAGCTCACCCCAACAAGAGACCCAGTACTTC
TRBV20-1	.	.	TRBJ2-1	CSADRSRTFYNEQFF	TGCAGTGCCGACCGCTCTAGGACCTTCTACAATGAGCAGTTCTTC
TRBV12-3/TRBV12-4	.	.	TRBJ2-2	CASRAGEYGELFF	TGTGCCAGCCGGGCAGGGGAATACGGGGAGCTGTTTTTT
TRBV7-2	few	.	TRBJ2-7	CASSPSAARSYEQYF	TGTGCCAGCAGCCCCTCGGCCGCCAGGTCATACGAGCAGTACTTC
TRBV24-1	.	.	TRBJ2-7	CATSDPRRDPYEQYF	TGTGCCACCAGTGATCCCCGCCGGGACCCCTACGAGCAGTACTTC
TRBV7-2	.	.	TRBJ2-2	CASSAGRTSGTGELSF	TGTGCCAGCAGCGCCGGACGGACCTCGGGCACCGGGGAGCTGTCTTTT
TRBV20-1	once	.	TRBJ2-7	CSARPGHGPYEQYF	TGCAGTGCTAGGCCGGGACACGGACCCTACGAGCAGTACTTC
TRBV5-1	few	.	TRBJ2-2	CASSFPGGGTGELFF	TGCGCCAGCAGCTTCCCAGGGGGAGGCACCGGGGAGCTGTTTTTT
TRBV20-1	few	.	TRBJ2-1	CSARGPWGGRLGNEQFF	TGCAGTGCTAGAGGTCCCTGGGGCGGGCGATTAGGCAATGAGCAGTTCTTC
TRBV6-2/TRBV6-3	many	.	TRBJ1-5	CASSYSGGTGQPQHF	TGTGCCAGCAGTTACTCAGGGGGGACGGGTCAGCCCCAGCATTTT
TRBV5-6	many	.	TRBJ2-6	CASSFELRLVSGANVLTF	TGTGCCAGCAGCTTCGAGTTACGACTGGTCTCTGGGGCCAACGTCCTGACTTTC
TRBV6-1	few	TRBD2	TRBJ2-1	CASSTPLGSGTSFF	TGTGCCAGCAGTACCCCTTTAGGTAGCGGGACTTCGTTCTTC
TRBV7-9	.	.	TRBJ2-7	CASSSYRESSYEQYF	TGTGCCAGCAGTTCCTACAGGGAGAGCTCCTACGAGCAGTACTTC
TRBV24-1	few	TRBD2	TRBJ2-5	CATSDSHDVAGRETQYF	TGTGCCACCAGTGATTCCCACGACGTAGCGGGGCGCGAGACCCAGTACTTC
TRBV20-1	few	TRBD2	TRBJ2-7	CSAAGLAGVVHEQYF	TGCAGTGCTGCGGGACTAGCGGGAGTGGTCCACGAGCAGTACTTC
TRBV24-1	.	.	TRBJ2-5	CATSDFGGGETQYF	TGTGCCACCAGTGATTTCGGCGGAGGAGAGACCCAGTACTTC
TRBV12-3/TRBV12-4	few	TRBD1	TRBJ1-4	CASTQTGREKLFF	TGTGCCAGCACCCAGACAGGGCGTGAAAAACTGTTTTTT
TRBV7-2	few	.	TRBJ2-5	CASSSKSGQETQYF	TGTGCCAGCAGCTCAAAAAGCGGACAAGAGACCCAGTACTTC
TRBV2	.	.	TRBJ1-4	CASSYVGQPNEKLFF	TGTGCCAGCAGCTACGTAGGACAACCTAATGAAAAACTGTTTTTT
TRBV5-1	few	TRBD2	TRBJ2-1	CASSLRTSGGGYNEQFF	TGCGCCAGCAGCCTAAGGACTAGCGGGGGGGGATACAATGAGCAGTTCTTC
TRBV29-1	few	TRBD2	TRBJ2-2	CSVEGILGGSTYTGELFF	TGCAGCGTTGAAGGGATTCTGGGCGGGAGTACGTACACCGGGGAGCTGTTTTTT
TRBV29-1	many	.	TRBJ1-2	CSVRQGYGYTF	TGCAGCGTAAGGCAGGGCTATGGCTACACCTTC
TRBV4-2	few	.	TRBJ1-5	CASSQDRVGGNQPQHF	TGTGCCAGCAGCCAAGATCGAGTGGGCGGCAATCAGCCCCAGCATTTT
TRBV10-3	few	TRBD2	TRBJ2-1	CAISESGSRDEQFF	TGTGCCATCAGTGAGAGCGGGAGTAGGGATGAGCAGTTCTTC